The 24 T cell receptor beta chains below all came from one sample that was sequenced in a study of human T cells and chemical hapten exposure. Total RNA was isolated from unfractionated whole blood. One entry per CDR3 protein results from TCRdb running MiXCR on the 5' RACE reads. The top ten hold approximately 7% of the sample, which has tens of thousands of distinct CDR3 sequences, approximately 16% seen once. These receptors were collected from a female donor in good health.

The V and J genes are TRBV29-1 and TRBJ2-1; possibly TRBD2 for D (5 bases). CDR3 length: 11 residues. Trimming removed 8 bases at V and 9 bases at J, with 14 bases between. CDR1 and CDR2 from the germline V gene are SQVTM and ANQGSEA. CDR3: CSTEGWTEQFF. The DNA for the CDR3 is TGCAGCACCGAGGGATGGACTGAGCAGTTCTTC.

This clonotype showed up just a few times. The CDR3 DNA reads TGTGCCAGCAGTGAAAGGGGGTCAAGCAATCAGCCCCAGCATTTT. Protein product: CASSERGSSNQPQHF. V and J are TRBV6-1 and TRBJ1-5; the D gene is possibly TRBD1 (6 bases). The CDR3 covers 15 residues. CDR1 is MNHNS and CDR2 is SASEGT in the germline V gene. Trimming took 2 bases from V and 1 from J, leaving 9 bases between them.

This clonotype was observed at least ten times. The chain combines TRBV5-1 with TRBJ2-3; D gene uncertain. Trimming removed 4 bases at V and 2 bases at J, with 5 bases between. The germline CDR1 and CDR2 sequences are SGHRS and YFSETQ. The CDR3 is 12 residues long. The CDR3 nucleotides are TGCGCCAGCAGCCTACTCACAGATACGCAGTATTTT. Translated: CASSLLTDTQYF.

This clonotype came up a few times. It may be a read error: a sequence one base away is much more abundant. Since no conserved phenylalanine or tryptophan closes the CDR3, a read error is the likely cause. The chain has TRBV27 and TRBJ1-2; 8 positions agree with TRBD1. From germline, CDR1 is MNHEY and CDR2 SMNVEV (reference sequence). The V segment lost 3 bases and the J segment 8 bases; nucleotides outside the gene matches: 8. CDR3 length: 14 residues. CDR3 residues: CASSFSDRVTGYTS. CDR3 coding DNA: TGTGCCAGCAGTTTCTCGGACAGGGTGACGGGCTACACCTCC.

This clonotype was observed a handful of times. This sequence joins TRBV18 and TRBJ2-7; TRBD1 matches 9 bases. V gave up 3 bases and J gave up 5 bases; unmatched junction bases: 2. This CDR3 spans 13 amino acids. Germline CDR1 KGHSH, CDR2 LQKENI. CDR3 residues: CASSPGQGNEQYF. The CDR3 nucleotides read TGTGCCAGCTCACCGGGACAGGGTAACGAGCAGTACTTC.

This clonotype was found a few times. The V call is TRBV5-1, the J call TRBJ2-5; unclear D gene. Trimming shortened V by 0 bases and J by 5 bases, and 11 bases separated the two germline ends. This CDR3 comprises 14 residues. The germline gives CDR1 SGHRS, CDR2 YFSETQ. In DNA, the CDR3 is TGCGCCAGCAGCTTGGAAGGAAACGGGGAGACCCAGTACTTC. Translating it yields CASSLEGNGETQYF.

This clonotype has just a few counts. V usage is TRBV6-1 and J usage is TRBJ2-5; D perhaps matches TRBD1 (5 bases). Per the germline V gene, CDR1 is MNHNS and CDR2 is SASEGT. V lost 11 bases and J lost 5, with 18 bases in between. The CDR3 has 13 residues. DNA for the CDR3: TGTGCCGGTCAGGGTCACCCCAGTGAGACCCAGTACTTC. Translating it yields CAGQGHPSETQYF.

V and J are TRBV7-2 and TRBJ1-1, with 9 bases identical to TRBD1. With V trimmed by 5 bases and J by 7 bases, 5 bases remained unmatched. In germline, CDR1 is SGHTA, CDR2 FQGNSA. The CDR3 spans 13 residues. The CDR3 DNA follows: TGTGCCAGCAGCACCACAGGGGGCCTTGAAGCTTTCTTT. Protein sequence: CASSTTGGLEAFF.

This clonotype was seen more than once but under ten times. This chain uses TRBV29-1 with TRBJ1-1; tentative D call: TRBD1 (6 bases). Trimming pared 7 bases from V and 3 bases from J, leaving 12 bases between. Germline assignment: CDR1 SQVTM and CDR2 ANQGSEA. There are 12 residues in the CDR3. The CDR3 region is CSGQGMDTEAFF. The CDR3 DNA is TGCAGCGGGCAGGGGATGGACACTGAAGCTTTCTTT.

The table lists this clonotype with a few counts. The CDR3 DNA is TGTGCCAGCACTGGACAGTTCAATCAGCCCCAGCATTTT. It encodes CASTGQFNQPQHF. This rearrangement joins TRBV12-3 or TRBV12-4 to TRBJ1-5, with D possibly being TRBD1 (6 bases). CDR3 length equals 13 residues. V was cut by 7 bases and J by 3 bases, with 10 bases left in between.

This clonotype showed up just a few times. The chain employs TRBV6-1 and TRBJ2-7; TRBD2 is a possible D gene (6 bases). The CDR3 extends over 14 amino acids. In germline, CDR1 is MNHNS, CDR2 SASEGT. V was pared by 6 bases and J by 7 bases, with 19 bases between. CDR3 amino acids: CASSDSRGSAEQYF. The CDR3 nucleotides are TGTGCCAGCAGCGATAGTCGGGGGTCCGCGGAGCAGTACTTC.

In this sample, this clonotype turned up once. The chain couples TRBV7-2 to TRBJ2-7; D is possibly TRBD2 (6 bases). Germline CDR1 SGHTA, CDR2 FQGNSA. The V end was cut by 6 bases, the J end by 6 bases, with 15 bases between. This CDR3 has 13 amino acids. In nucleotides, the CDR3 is TGTGCCAGCAGTCCCCCAGCGGGCTTCGAGCAGTACTTC. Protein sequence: CASSPPAGFEQYF. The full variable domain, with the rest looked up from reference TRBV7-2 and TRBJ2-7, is GAGVSQSPSNKVTEKGKDVELRCDPISGHTALYWYRQSLGQGLEFLIYFQGNSAPDKSGLPSDRFSAERTGGSVSTLTIQRTQQEDSAVYLCASSPPAGFEQYFGPGTRLTVT.

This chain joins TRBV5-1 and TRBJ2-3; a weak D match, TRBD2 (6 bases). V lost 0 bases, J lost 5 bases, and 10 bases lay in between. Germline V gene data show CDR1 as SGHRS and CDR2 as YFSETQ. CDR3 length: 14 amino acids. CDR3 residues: CASSLAGEGDTQYF. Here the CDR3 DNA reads TGCGCCAGCAGCTTGGCGGGAGAGGGAGATACGCAGTATTTT. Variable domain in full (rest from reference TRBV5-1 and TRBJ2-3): KAGVTQTPRYLIKTRGQQVTLSCSPISGHRSVSWYQQTPGQGLQFLFEYFSETQRNKGNFPGRFSGRQFSNSRSEMNVSTLELGDSALYLCASSLAGEGDTQYFGPGTRLTVL.

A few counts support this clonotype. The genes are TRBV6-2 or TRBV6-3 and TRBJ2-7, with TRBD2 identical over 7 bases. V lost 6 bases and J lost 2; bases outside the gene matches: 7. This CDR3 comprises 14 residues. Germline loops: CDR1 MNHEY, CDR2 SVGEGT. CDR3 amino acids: CASSPSGEAYEQYF. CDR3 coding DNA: TGTGCCAGCAGCCCCAGCGGGGAGGCCTACGAGCAGTACTTC.

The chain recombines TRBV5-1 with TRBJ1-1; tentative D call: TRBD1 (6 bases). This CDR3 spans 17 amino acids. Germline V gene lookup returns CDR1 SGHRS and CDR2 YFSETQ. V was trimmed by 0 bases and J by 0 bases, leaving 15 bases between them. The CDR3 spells CASSLALMGAVNTEAFF. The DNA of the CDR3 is TGCGCCAGCAGCTTGGCCTTAATGGGGGCCGTGAACACTGAAGCTTTCTTT.

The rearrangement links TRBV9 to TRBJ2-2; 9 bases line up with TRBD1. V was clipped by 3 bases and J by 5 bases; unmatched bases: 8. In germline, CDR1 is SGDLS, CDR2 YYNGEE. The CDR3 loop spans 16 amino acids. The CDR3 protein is CASSAGQGTWTGELFF. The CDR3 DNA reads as TGTGCCAGCAGCGCCGGACAGGGGACGTGGACCGGGGAGCTGTTTTTT.

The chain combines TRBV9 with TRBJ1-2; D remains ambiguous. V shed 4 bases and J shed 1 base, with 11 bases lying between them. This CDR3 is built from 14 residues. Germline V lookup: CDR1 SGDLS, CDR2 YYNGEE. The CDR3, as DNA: TGTGCCAGCAGCCCCGAAGAAATTAACTATGGCTACACCTTC. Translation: CASSPEEINYGYTF.

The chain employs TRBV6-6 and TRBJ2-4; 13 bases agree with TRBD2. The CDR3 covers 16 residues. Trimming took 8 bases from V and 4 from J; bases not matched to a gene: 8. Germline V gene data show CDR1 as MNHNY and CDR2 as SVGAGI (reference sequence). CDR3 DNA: TGTGCCAGCTCCTATGGGACTAGCGGGGCTAAAAACATTCAGTACTTC. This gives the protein CASSYGTSGAKNIQYF.

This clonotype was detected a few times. CDR3 in amino acids: CASSPTAGDLYGYTF. For the CDR3, the DNA is TGTGCCAGCTCACCAACAGCTGGTGATCTTTATGGCTACACCTTC. The chain employs TRBV18 and TRBJ1-2; D is undetermined. The germline V gene has CDR1 KGHSH and CDR2 LQKENI. CDR3 size: 15 residues. Deletions cut 2 bases from V and 5 bases from J, with 15 bases between. The variable domain in full, with the rest retrieved from reference TRBV18 and TRBJ1-2, is NAGVMQNPRHLVRRRGQEARLRCSPMKGHSHVYWYRQLPEEGLKFMVYLQKENIIDESGMPKERFSAEFPKEGPSILRIQQVVRGDSAAYFCASSPTAGDLYGYTFGSGTRLTVV.

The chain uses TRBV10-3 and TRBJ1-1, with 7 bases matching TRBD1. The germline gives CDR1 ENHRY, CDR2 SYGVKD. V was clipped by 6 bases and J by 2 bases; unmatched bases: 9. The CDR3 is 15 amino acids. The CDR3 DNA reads TGTGCCATCAGGCCCGGGACAGCGAAAAACACTGAAGCTTTCTTT. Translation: CAIRPGTAKNTEAFF.

The CDR3 DNA reads as TGTGCCAGCAGTTACCTAGCGAACACCGGGGAGCTGTTTTTT. Translation gives CASSYLANTGELFF. The chain carries TRBV6-2 or TRBV6-3 and TRBJ2-2; no firm D call. V gave up 2 bases and J gave up 0 bases, with 4 bases separating them. The CDR3 has 14 residues. From germline, CDR1 is MNHEY and CDR2 SVGEGT.

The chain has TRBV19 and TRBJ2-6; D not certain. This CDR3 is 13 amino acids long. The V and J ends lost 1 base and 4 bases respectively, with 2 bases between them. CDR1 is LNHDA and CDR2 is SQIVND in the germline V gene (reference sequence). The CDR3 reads CASSIAGANVLTF. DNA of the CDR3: TGTGCCAGTAGTATAGCGGGGGCCAACGTCCTGACTTTC. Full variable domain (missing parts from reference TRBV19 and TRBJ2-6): DGGITQSPKYLFRKEGQNVTLSCEQNLNHDAMYWYRQDPGQGLRLIYYSQIVNDFQKGDIAEGYSVSREKKESFPLTVTSAQKNPTAFYLCASSIAGANVLTFGAGSRLTVL.

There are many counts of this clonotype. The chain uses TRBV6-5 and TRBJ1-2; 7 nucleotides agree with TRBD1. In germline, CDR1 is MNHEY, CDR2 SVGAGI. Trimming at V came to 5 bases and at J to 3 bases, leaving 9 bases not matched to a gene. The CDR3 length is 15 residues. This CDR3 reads CASSGVQGDHYGYTF. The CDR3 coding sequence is TGTGCCAGCAGTGGAGTTCAGGGGGATCACTATGGCTACACCTTC.

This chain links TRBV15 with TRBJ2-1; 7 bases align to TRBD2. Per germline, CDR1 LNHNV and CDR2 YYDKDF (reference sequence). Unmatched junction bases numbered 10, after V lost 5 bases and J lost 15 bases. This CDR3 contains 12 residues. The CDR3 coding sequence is TGTGCCACCAGCGAGGGCCGGGAGGTTCCGTTCTTC. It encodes CATSEGREVPFF.